This TCR beta chain comes out of a study of blood T cell repertoires in COVID-19. Turning to the study itself: PBMCs, B-cell-depleted T cells, or T cells provided the cDNA or gDNA that made up the material.

Comments on this clone: This same CDR3 is encoded by further DNA sequences in the sample.

Trimming at V came to 5 bases and at J to 1 base, leaving 3 bases not matched to a gene. CDR3 size: 14 residues. Germline assignment: CDR1 MNHEY and CDR2 SMNVEV (reference sequence). Produced via immunoSEQ multiplex PCR; TCRdb's table is partial and in-frame only. The profile shows roughly 140,000 clones, 84% of them singletons. Cohorts were assigned according to the clinical history that participants reported. Individuals in the exposed group had encountered a COVID-19 case within 2 weeks preceding study entry. The sequencing sample was made of PBMCs or T cells enriched from blood (not recorded which). This clonotype was sampled from a woman aged 18-35 years who had been exposed to COVID-19. The V gene is TRBV27, the J gene TRBJ1-1; TRBD1 aligns across 8 bases. The CDR3 sequence is CASSPGQGNTEAFF. As DNA, the CDR3 is TGTGCCAGCAGTCCCGGACAGGGGAACACTGAAGCTTTCTTT.